A selection of T cell receptor beta chains follows, all from one sample in a study of CD8 T cells in ankylosing spondylitis. TCRdb processed the 5' RACE reads anew with MiXCR; each CDR3 protein has one entry. The repertoire holds approximately 260,000 distinct CDR3 sequences, about 18% seen once, with about a third in the top ten. Specimen: blood, either unsorted or a sorted T cell fraction (not recorded which). The origin of the receptors is a male donor with ankylosing spondylitis or in good health (not recorded which). The CDR3 runs from the conserved cysteine through the conserved F or W. A D gene is named only where the DNA matches it firmly. Size tells how often a clone was seen (once, few, many) or the class of an expanded clone, and some rows leave it out.

abundance	v_gene	d_gene	j_gene	CDR3aa	CDR3nt
few	TRBV11-2	NA	TRBJ2-1	CASSLDLGTLNEQFF	TGTGCCAGCAGCTTAGATCTAGGGACACTCAATGAGCAGTTCTTC
few	TRBV20-1	TRBD2	TRBJ2-7	CSASTGLAGVGVYYEQYF	TGCAGTGCTAGCACGGGACTAGCGGGAGTAGGGGTATACTACGAGCAGTACTTC
many	TRBV12-3/TRBV12-4	TRBD1	TRBJ1-1	CASRKPGTGGLDTEAFF	TGTGCCAGCAGGAAACCGGGGACAGGGGGTCTAGACACTGAAGCTTTCTTT
NA	TRBV25-1	TRBD1	TRBJ1-2	CASSARDRPNYGYTF	TGTGCCAGCAGTGCCCGGGACAGGCCTAACTATGGCTACACCTTC
NA	TRBV3-1	NA	TRBJ2-5	CASSQELTEQETQYF	TGTGCCAGCAGCCAAGAATTGACAGAACAAGAGACCCAGTACTTC
NA	TRBV12-3/TRBV12-4	TRBD2	TRBJ2-1	CASSWGGSYEQFF	TGTGCCAGCAGTTGGGGCGGGAGCTATGAGCAGTTCTTC
few	TRBV5-1	NA	TRBJ2-2	CASSLEGLRAGELFF	TGCGCCAGCAGCTTGGAGGGGTTAAGGGCCGGGGAGCTGTTTTTT
NA	TRBV27	NA	TRBJ2-7	CASSLHRFYEQYF	TGTGCCAGCAGTTTACACAGATTCTACGAGCAGTACTTC
few	TRBV11-1	TRBD2	TRBJ2-3	CASSNSITTSGEADTQYF	TGTGCCAGCAGCAACAGTATAACCACTAGCGGAGAAGCAGATACGCAGTATTTT
few	TRBV29-1	NA	TRBJ2-1	CSVEDGGWGEQFF	TGCAGCGTTGAAGATGGAGGCTGGGGTGAGCAGTTCTTC
few	TRBV5-1	TRBD2	TRBJ2-3	CASSLALAGGSDTQYF	TGCGCCAGCAGCTTGGCTCTAGCGGGAGGCTCAGATACGCAGTATTTT
many	TRBV12-3/TRBV12-4	NA	TRBJ2-5	CASSGWAEETQYF	TGTGCCAGCAGCGGGTGGGCGGAAGAGACCCAGTACTTC
many	TRBV24-1	NA	TRBJ1-5	CATSDGPHQPQHF	TGTGCCACCAGTGACGGGCCCCATCAGCCCCAGCATTTT
NA	TRBV6-5	NA	TRBJ1-1	CASSSPQAGNTEAFF	TGTGCCAGCAGTTCCCCCCAAGCTGGCAACACTGAAGCTTTCTTT
many	TRBV10-2	TRBD1	TRBJ2-7	CATMKLGTGTYEQYF	TGCGCCACCATGAAATTGGGGACAGGGACCTACGAGCAGTACTTC
few	TRBV4-1	TRBD1	TRBJ2-7	CASSQDPDRGSSYEQYF	TGCGCCAGCAGCCAAGACCCGGACAGGGGGAGCTCCTACGAGCAGTACTTC
many	TRBV4-1	TRBD1	TRBJ2-3	CASSQDQQGALTDTQYF	TGCGCCAGCAGCCAAGATCAACAGGGGGCGTTAACAGATACGCAGTATTTT
few	TRBV4-1	TRBD2	TRBJ2-3	CASSQGTSGRDTQYF	TGCGCCAGCAGCCAAGGGACTAGCGGGAGGGATACGCAGTATTTT
NA	TRBV28	NA	TRBJ1-5	CASSLRQNPDQPQHF	TGTGCCAGCAGTTTAAGGCAGAACCCCGATCAGCCCCAGCATTTT
NA	TRBV5-1	NA	TRBJ2-6	CASSFHDSRSWGANVLTF	TGCGCCAGCAGCTTCCATGACAGCCGATCTTGGGGGGCCAACGTCCTGACTTTC
NA	TRBV20-1	TRBD1	TRBJ1-5	CSARGGQGVQPQHF	TGCAGTGCAAGAGGGGGACAGGGTGTCCAGCCCCAGCATTTT
many	TRBV4-2	NA	TRBJ2-7	CASSLYRYYEQYF	TGTGCCAGCAGCCTCTACAGATACTACGAGCAGTACTTC
NA	TRBV27	TRBD2	TRBJ2-5	CASRAGGMETQYF	TGTGCCAGCAGGGCGGGAGGGATGGAGACCCAGTACTTC
few	TRBV12-3/TRBV12-4	TRBD2	TRBJ2-3	CASSLLAGTTDTQYF	TGTGCCAGCAGTTTACTAGCGGGCACCACAGATACGCAGTATTTT
few	TRBV4-2	TRBD2	TRBJ2-5	CASSQGPGGETQYF	TGTGCCAGCAGCCAAGGGCCGGGGGGAGAGACCCAGTACTTC
NA	TRBV4-1	TRBD1	TRBJ1-1	CASSQLTGASTEAFF	TGCGCCAGCAGCCAACTGACAGGGGCTAGCACTGAAGCTTTCTTT
NA	TRBV10-3	TRBD2	TRBJ2-1	CASTGGSGYYNEQFF	TGTGCCAGCACGGGGGGGTCCGGGTATTACAATGAGCAGTTCTTC
NA	TRBV10-3	TRBD1	TRBJ1-1	CAISDHRSGVRGKAFF	TGTGCCATCAGTGATCATAGATCTGGGGTCAGGGGGAAAGCTTTCTTT
few	TRBV10-1	TRBD2	TRBJ2-7	CASSEATSGSRDEQYF	TGCGCCAGCAGTGAGGCGACTAGCGGGAGCCGCGACGAGCAGTACTTC
NA	TRBV7-9	TRBD1	TRBJ1-1	CASNFTGGRTEAFF	TGTGCCAGCAACTTCACAGGGGGCCGAACTGAAGCTTTCTTT
NA	TRBV28	TRBD2	TRBJ2-5	CASSLEPSGRAYETQYF	TGTGCCAGCAGTTTGGAACCTAGCGGGAGGGCCTATGAGACCCAGTACTTC
few	TRBV9	TRBD2	TRBJ2-5	CASTSGTSGLETQYF	TGTGCCAGCACCTCCGGGACTAGCGGACTCGAGACCCAGTACTTC